This T cell receptor (beta chain) emerged from a study of T cell repertoires in cytomegalovirus infection. Overall study context: Matching HLA type and CMV infection were both indicated by public TCR beta signatures.

This clonotype was counted many times. Its antigen is undetermined. Via MiXCR, TCRdb re-called the reads, giving one row per CDR3 protein. The sample contains some 240,000 distinct CDR3 sequences, about 17% of which appear only once. Findings and caveats of the study: CMV carriers having the relevant HLA were flagged by cumulative public TCR beta family frequency. In two of eight donors, the top clonotype was HLA-C-restricted CMV-specific.

Sequencing was performed on CD8+ T cells from PBMCs. This TCR was sampled from a human donor in good health (CMV status not recorded). Some clones in this sample may be carry-over from other donors' samples.

The CDR3 region has the DNA TGTGCCAGCAGCTTAGTGTCCGACTCCCTTGTTGAGGAGCAGTACTTC. Translated, it gives CASSLVSDSLVEEQYF. The V gene is TRBV7-9, the J gene TRBJ2-7; no clear D gene. Germline-derived CDR1 and CDR2 are SEHNR and FQNEAQ (reference sequence). Trimming removed 1 base from V and 7 bases from J, with 20 bases in between. The CDR3 runs 16 residues.